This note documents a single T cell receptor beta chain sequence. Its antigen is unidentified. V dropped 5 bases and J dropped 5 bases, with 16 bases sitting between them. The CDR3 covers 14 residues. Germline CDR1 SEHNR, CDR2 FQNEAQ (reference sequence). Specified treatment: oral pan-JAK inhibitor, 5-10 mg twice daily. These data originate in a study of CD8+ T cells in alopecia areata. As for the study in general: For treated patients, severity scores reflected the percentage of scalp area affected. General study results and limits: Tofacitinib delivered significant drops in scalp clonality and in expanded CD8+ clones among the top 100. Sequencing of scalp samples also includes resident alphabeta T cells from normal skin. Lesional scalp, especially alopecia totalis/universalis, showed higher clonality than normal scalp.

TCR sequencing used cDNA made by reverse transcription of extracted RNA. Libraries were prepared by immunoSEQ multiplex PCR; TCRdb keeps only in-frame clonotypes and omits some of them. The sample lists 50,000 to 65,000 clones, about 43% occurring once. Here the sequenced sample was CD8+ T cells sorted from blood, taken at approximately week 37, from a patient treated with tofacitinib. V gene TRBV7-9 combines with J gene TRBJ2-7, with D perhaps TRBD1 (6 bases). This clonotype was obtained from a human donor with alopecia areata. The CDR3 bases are TGTGCCAGCAGCGTTAGCACGGGACACGACGAGCAGTACTTC. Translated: CASSVSTGHDEQYF. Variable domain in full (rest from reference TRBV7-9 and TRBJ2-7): DTGVSQNPRHKITKRGQNVTFRCDPISEHNRLYWYRQTLGQGPEFLTYFQNEAQLEKSRLLSDRFSAERPKGSFSTLEIQRTEQGDSAMYLCASSVSTGHDEQYFGPGTRLTVT.